The clone carrying this T cell receptor (beta chain) was seen at least ten times. Trimming took 4 bases from V and 5 from J, leaving 11 bases between them. CDR3 size: 13 residues. In germline, CDR1 is MGHRA, CDR2 YSYEKL. The record originates from a study of response to subunit inactivated influenza vaccine. TCRdb passed the RT-PCR reads through MiXCR, listing each CDR3 protein once. Seen here are 200,000 to 250,000 distinct CDR3 sequences, over 9% observed once, and the top ten hold about 8%. The sequence was collected from a man in his fifties who received an inactivated influenza vaccine. Specimen: non-naive T cells sorted from PBMCs, collected less than 15 days before vaccination. This chain joins TRBV4-1 and TRBJ2-5, with no clear D. The CDR3: CASSRLETETQYF. CDR3 nucleotide sequence: TGCGCCAGCAGCCGACTCGAAACGGAGACCCAGTACTTC.